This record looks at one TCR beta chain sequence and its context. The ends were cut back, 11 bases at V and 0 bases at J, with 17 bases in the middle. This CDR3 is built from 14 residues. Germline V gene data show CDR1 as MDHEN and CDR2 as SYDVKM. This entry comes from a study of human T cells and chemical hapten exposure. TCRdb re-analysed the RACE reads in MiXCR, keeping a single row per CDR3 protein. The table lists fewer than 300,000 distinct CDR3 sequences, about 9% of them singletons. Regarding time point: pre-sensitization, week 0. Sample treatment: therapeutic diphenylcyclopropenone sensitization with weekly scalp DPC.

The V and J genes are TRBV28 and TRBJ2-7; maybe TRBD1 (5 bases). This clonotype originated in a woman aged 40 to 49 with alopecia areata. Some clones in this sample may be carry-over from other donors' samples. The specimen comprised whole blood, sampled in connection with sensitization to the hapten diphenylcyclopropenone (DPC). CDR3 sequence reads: CAGAPARFSYEQYF. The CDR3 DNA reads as TGTGCCGGGGCACCGGCTCGCTTCTCCTACGAGCAGTACTTC.